What follows are 5 T cell receptor beta chains derived from one specimen sequenced in a study of tumor and adjacent non-tumor tissue in lung cancer. Three rounds of nested PCR, following a modified ARM-PCR protocol, produced the TCRbeta library. TCRdb reprocessed the multiplex PCR reads via MiXCR and lists one record per CDR3 protein. The sample yields around 39,000 distinct CDR3 sequences, around three fifths seen once. No cell sorting was done before RNA was extracted from the tissue. This non-tumor lung sample came from over 3 cm beyond the tumor edge. Sequenced: distant non-tumor lung tissue. The receptors come from a man aged 50 or older with non-small cell lung cancer.

A word on this clonotype: The CDR3 does not close with the conserved phenylalanine or tryptophan, likely indicating a read error. V and J are TRBV10-3 and TRBJ2-7; 7 positions match TRBD2. Germline values: CDR1 ENHRY, CDR2 SYGVKD. The CDR3 runs 15 residues. Here the CDR3 reads CATSEGASGTYEQYL. DNA of the CDR3: TGTGCCACCAGTGAAGGGGCTAGCGGAACCTACGAGCAGTACTTA.

This clonotype was observed a few times. A read error may explain this, as a much larger clone is one base away. The chain is built from TRBV6-1 and TRBJ2-2; D call uncertain. The CDR3 runs to 15 residues. V was shortened by 6 bases and J by 1 base, with 12 bases between the two germline ends. The germline CDR1 and CDR2 sequences are MNHNS and SASEGT. The DNA for the CDR3 is TGTGCCAGCAGCCCCCTTACAAGGAACACCGGGGAGCTGTTTTTT. Protein product: CASSPLTRNTGELFF.

This clonotype was picked up a small number of times. A single base separates this from a much larger clone, so it may be a read error. The chain carries TRBV29-1 and TRBJ2-7; 7 positions match TRBD2. This CDR3 has 11 residues. J lost 7 bases, V lost 8 bases, and 8 bases had no gene match. From germline, CDR1 is SQVTM and CDR2 ANQGSEA. The CDR3 is CSIGDGGEQYF. The CDR3 nucleotides read TGCAGCATTGGCGACGGGGGGGAGCAGTACTTC.

Worth noting for this clonotype: At one boundary the junction diverges from the germline segment, which might be a read error. The chain has TRBV29-1 and TRBJ1-6; D unresolved. The CDR3 has 13 residues. Per the germline V gene, CDR1 is SQVTM and CDR2 is ANQGSEA. In nucleotides, the CDR3 is TGCAGCGTCGAAGAGACACTTAATTCACTCCTCCACTTT. This gives the protein CSVEETLNSLLHF.

A note on this clonotype: Relative to the germline gene, one junction end is altered; a read error may explain this. J is TRBJ2-2 and V is TRBV4-2, with 14 bases identical to TRBD2. Germline CDR1 LGHNA, CDR2 YNFKEQ. The CDR3 consists of 18 residues. For the CDR3, the DNA is TGTGCCAGCAACCAAGAGGGACTAGCGGGGGCGAACACCGGGGAGATGTTTTTC. It is translated as CASNQEGLAGANTGEMFF.